Presented here are 24 T cell receptor beta chains from one specimen sequenced in a study of T cell changes during pregnancy in multiple sclerosis. Measured with immunoSEQ multiplex PCR; TCRdb has only the in-frame clones, and not every one. The sample lists approximately 88,000 clones, 90% to 95% occurring once. Sequencing was performed on peripheral blood, taken in the third trimester of pregnancy. The origin of the receptors is a female donor with multiple sclerosis, enrolled in a pregnancy study.

V gene TRBV10-1 combines with J gene TRBJ1-1; TRBD1 aligns across 7 bases. The V gene end was trimmed by 4 bases and the J gene end by 3 bases; junction bases not matched to a gene: 5. Per the germline V gene, CDR1 is WNHNN and CDR2 is SYGVQD (reference sequence). The CDR3 consists of 14 residues. The CDR3 nucleotides are TGCGCCAGCAGTGCCCGACAGGGTTACACTGAAGCTTTCTTT. Translation: CASSARQGYTEAFF.

The chain uses TRBV28 and TRBJ2-7; D is perhaps TRBD1 (5 bases). Germline V gene lookup returns CDR1 MDHEN and CDR2 SYDVKM. V was shortened by 7 bases and J by 1 base, with 8 bases between the two germline ends. This CDR3 has 12 amino acids. The chain's CDR3 is CASTDSSYEQYF. CDR3 in DNA: TGTGCCAGCACTGACAGTTCCTACGAGCAGTACTTC.

The chain joins TRBV5-4 to TRBJ2-2; 11 bases are a match to TRBD2. The CDR3 covers 16 residues. Germline CDR1 SGHNT, CDR2 YYREEE (reference sequence). V shed 4 bases, J shed 1 base, and the junction held 3 bases outside the gene matches. The CDR3 coding sequence is TGTGCCAGCAGCCCGGGGACTAGCGGGAACACCGGGGAGCTGTTTTTT. This codes for CASSPGTSGNTGELFF.

This chain connects TRBV9 to TRBJ2-1; the match to TRBD2 covers 10 bases. This CDR3 is 15 amino acids long. Trimming removed 4 bases from V and 9 bases from J; junction bases left unmatched: 10. The V gene's germline CDR1 is SGDLS and CDR2 YYNGEE. CDR3 DNA: TGTGCCAGCAGCACAAGAGGAGCGGGAGGGGTTGAGCAGTTCTTC. Its protein product is CASSTRGAGGVEQFF. Full variable domain (outside the CDR3, taken from reference TRBV9 and TRBJ2-1): DSGVTQTPKHLITATGQRVTLRCSPRSGDLSVYWYQQSLDQGLQFLIQYYNGEERAKGNILERFSAQQFPDLHSELNLSSLELGDSALYFCASSTRGAGGVEQFFGPGTRLTVL.

The V gene is TRBV5-1, the J gene TRBJ2-2; 11 nucleotides align to TRBD2. Trimming removed 4 bases from V and 1 base from J; junction bases left unmatched: 9. Germline V gene data show CDR1 as SGHRS and CDR2 as YFSETQ. The CDR3 totals 18 residues. In DNA form, the CDR3 reads TGCGCCAGCAGCCCGGTCGTTGGGACTAGCGGGAACACCGGGGAGCTGTTTTTT. Its protein product is CASSPVVGTSGNTGELFF.

CDR3 region: CASSARTGGYEQYF. In DNA, the CDR3 is TGTGCCAGCAGCGCGAGGACAGGGGGATACGAGCAGTACTTC. The rearrangement joins TRBV9 to TRBJ2-7, with TRBD1 identical over 10 bases. V was clipped by 3 bases and J by 4 bases; unmatched bases: 4. Germline values: CDR1 SGDLS, CDR2 YYNGEE. This CDR3 comprises 14 residues.

The rearrangement joins TRBV5-1 to TRBJ2-7, with D possibly being TRBD1 (5 bases). The germline CDR1 and CDR2 sequences are SGHRS and YFSETQ. The CDR3 contains 12 residues. V lost 0 bases and J 6 bases, leaving 7 bases between the germline ends. CDR3 sequence: CASSLATGEQYF. CDR3 nucleotide sequence: TGCGCCAGCAGCTTGGCCACAGGCGAGCAGTACTTC.

This rearrangement joins TRBV19 to TRBJ1-5; D perhaps matches TRBD1 (5 bases). The CDR3 sequence is 13 residues long. V was trimmed by 7 bases and J by 6 bases, leaving 13 bases between them. Per germline, CDR1 LNHDA and CDR2 SQIVND (reference sequence). CDR3: CASTGGVRQPQHF. CDR3 sequence (DNA): TGTGCCAGTACTGGAGGGGTCCGTCAGCCCCAGCATTTT.

This chain uses TRBV19 with TRBJ1-4, with D possibly TRBD1 on 5 matching bases. Trimming left V 4 bases short and J 8 bases short, with 17 bases between. The CDR3 loop spans 15 amino acids. From germline, CDR1 is LNHDA and CDR2 SQIVND (reference sequence). CDR3 in DNA: TGTGCCAGTAGTACAGGGCCGGGCAATTTGGAAAAACTGTTTTTT. It yields the protein CASSTGPGNLEKLFF.

The DNA of the CDR3 is TGTGCCAGCAGCCCGACGGACAGGGCTTCTGGAAACACCATATATTTT. It translates to CASSPTDRASGNTIYF. This chain uses TRBV7-8 with TRBJ1-3; 8 nucleotides line up with TRBD1. Germline V CDR1 and CDR2: SGHVS, FQNEAQ. With V trimmed by 5 bases and J by 1 base, 7 bases remained unmatched. This CDR3 has 16 amino acids.

The V call is TRBV27, the J call TRBJ2-3; D remains unclear. The germline CDR1 and CDR2 sequences are MNHEY and SMNVEV (reference sequence). Trimming removed 5 bases at V and 1 base at J, with 10 bases between. There are 14 residues in the CDR3. The CDR3 sequence: CASSPIGRTDTQYF. As DNA, the CDR3 is TGTGCCAGCAGTCCCATTGGCCGCACAGATACGCAGTATTTT.

J is TRBJ2-5 and V is TRBV5-1, with TRBD2 matching 8 bases. Germline assignment: CDR1 SGHRS and CDR2 YFSETQ. The J segment lost 2 bases and the V segment lost 4 bases, leaving 4 bases of the junction unmatched. There are 14 residues in the CDR3. The CDR3 nucleotides read TGCGCCAGCAGCCTGACTAGCGCTCAAGAGACCCAGTACTTC. Protein sequence: CASSLTSAQETQYF.

The V call is TRBV29-1, the J call TRBJ2-2, with D possibly being TRBD1 (6 bases). V lost 5 bases and J lost 2, with 12 bases in between. The CDR3 has 14 amino acids. Germline CDR1 is SQVTM and CDR2 is ANQGSEA. The CDR3 loop is CSVLTGLNTGELFF. The CDR3 coding sequence is TGCAGCGTTTTAACAGGGTTAAACACCGGGGAGCTGTTTTTT.

The CDR3 reads CASSVAGQGTGEQYF. In DNA, the CDR3 is TGTGCCAGCAGCGTAGCCGGACAGGGGACGGGTGAGCAGTACTTC. V and J are TRBV9 and TRBJ2-7; 9 bases agree with TRBD1. The CDR3 is made up of 15 amino acids. V lost 0 bases, J lost 7 bases, and 8 bases stayed unmatched. From germline, CDR1 is SGDLS and CDR2 YYNGEE.

The V and J genes are TRBV18 and TRBJ1-1; no definite D call. The CDR3 totals 15 residues. The V and J ends lost 5 bases and 3 bases respectively, with 16 bases between them. CDR1 is KGHSH, CDR2 LQKENI, per germline. This chain's CDR3 is CASSTLHEVDTEAFF. CDR3 coding DNA: TGTGCCAGCTCAACCCTCCACGAGGTGGACACTGAAGCTTTCTTT.

The chain carries TRBV28 and TRBJ2-7; TRBD2 agrees at 11 bases. From germline, CDR1 is MDHEN and CDR2 SYDVKM. Unmatched junction bases numbered 8, after V lost 5 bases and J lost 2 bases. The CDR3 has 16 residues. The CDR3 DNA reads as TGTGCCAGCAGTGTAGCGGGAGGGCAAGGAACCTACGAGCAGTACTTC. This sequence encodes CASSVAGGQGTYEQYF.

The chain has TRBV11-2 and TRBJ2-3; D gene uncertain. The CDR3 length is 12 residues. V gave up 8 bases and J gave up 0 bases, with 6 bases separating them. Germline loops: CDR1 SGHAT, CDR2 FQNNGV. CDR3 residues: CASESSTDTQYF. For the CDR3, the DNA is TGTGCCAGCGAGTCCAGCACAGATACGCAGTATTTT.

This clone was recorded once. The rearrangement uses TRBV19 and TRBJ2-2; TRBD1 might be the D (6 bases). Between the trimmed V and J ends, which lost 8 bases and 0 bases, there was a span of 13 bases. The CDR3 loop spans 15 amino acids. Germline V lookup: CDR1 LNHDA, CDR2 SQIVND (reference sequence). CDR3 DNA: TGTGCCAGTCTCCCGGGACACTCGAACACCGGGGAGCTGTTTTTT. This codes for CASLPGHSNTGELFF.

This rearrangement joins TRBV30 to TRBJ2-7; 11 bases align to TRBD2. CDR3 length: 12 amino acids. Trimming took 1 base from V and 7 from J; bases not matched to a gene: 0. The germline gives CDR1 GTSNPN, CDR2 SVGIG (reference sequence). The CDR3: CAWSGLAGEQYF. Written as DNA, the CDR3 is TGTGCCTGGAGTGGACTAGCGGGAGAGCAGTACTTC. The full variable domain, rest sourced from reference TRBV30 and TRBJ2-7, is SQTIHQWPATLVQPVGSPLSLECTVEGTSNPNLYWYRQAAGRGLQLLFYSVGIGQISSEVPQNLSASRPQDRQFILSSKKLLLSDSGFYLCAWSGLAGEQYFGPGTRLTVT.

The CDR3 protein is CASSLDGDRTYEQYF. CDR3 nucleotides: TGTGCCAGCAGCCTAGACGGGGACAGAACCTACGAGCAGTACTTC. The chain recombines TRBV5-4 with TRBJ2-7, with TRBD1 matching over 7 bases. Per the germline V gene, CDR1 is SGHNT and CDR2 is YYREEE (reference sequence). This CDR3 contains 15 residues. The ends lost 4 bases at V and 2 bases at J; junction bases unmatched: 9.

Only one count was recorded for this clone. The V call is TRBV7-6, the J call TRBJ1-2; 9 bases are shared with TRBD1. J lost 5 bases, V lost 1 base, and 5 bases had no gene match. Germline lookup yields CDR1 SGHVS and CDR2 FNYEAQ. The CDR3 is 15 amino acids. CDR3 sequence (DNA): TGTGCCAGCAGCTTAGATGGGACAGGGAATTATGGCTACACCTTC. Translating gives CASSLDGTGNYGYTF.

The V call is TRBV15, the J call TRBJ2-7; 9 nucleotides match TRBD1. The germline V gene encodes CDR1 LNHNV and CDR2 YYDKDF (reference sequence). With 4 bases clipped from V and 3 bases from J, the junction kept 1 base outside the gene matches. The CDR3 sequence is 13 residues long. The CDR3 reads CATSKDRGYEQYF. In DNA, the CDR3 is TGTGCCACCAGCAAGGACAGGGGCTACGAGCAGTACTTC.

The DNA for the CDR3 is TGTGCCAGTAGTCCCAGGGATTTAAGCACAGATACGCAGTATTTT. This sequence encodes CASSPRDLSTDTQYF. The chain employs TRBV19 and TRBJ2-3, with D tentatively TRBD1 (5 bases). The V end lost 5 bases, the J end lost 0 bases, and 12 bases lay between the germline ends. Germline values: CDR1 LNHDA, CDR2 SQIVND (reference sequence). This CDR3 is 15 amino acids long.

The chain's CDR3 is CASSPGTGGTQPQHF. Written as DNA, the CDR3 is TGTGCCAGCAGTCCTGGGACAGGGGGTACTCAGCCCCAGCATTTT. V usage is TRBV27 and J usage is TRBJ1-5; the match to TRBD1 covers 11 bases. CDR1 is MNHEY, CDR2 SMNVEV, per germline (reference sequence). With 5 bases clipped from V and 6 bases from J, the junction kept 6 bases outside the gene matches. This CDR3 contains 15 residues.